This paragraph covers one T cell receptor (beta chain) sequence. Different DNA sequences within this sample yield the same CDR3. With 3 bases removed from V and 9 bases from J, the gap between germline ends came to 6 bases. This CDR3 is 12 amino acids long. The data were taken from a study of blood T cell repertoires in COVID-19. It was during active infection that Seattle patients were enrolled and then longitudinally followed. Per the original methods: For nucleated cells, counts were estimated from reference gene primer amplification. Produced via immunoSEQ multiplex PCR; TCRdb's table is partial and in-frame only. V, J and clone size reflect that table, while D and trimming were determined from the DNA. The sample includes around 160,000 clones, around 85% of them seen just once.

Sequencing used peripheral blood. This TCR was recovered from a woman aged 55 to 70 with COVID-19, enrolled during active disease. The V and J genes are TRBV12-3 or TRBV12-4 and TRBJ1-6; no definite D call. As DNA, the CDR3 is TGTGCCAGCAGTTTTTCGGGTTCACCCCTCCACTTT. Residues: CASSFSGSPLHF.